The T cell receptor beta chain under discussion was sequenced for a study of STAT3 mutations in large granular lymphocyte leukemia. Overall study context: Roughly half the longitudinally sequenced T-LGLL patients had canonical STAT3 mutations. Around two fifths of treated T-LGLL patients showed hematologic response to immunosuppression.

Study observations and caveats: Some patients had dominant TCR clones larger than their STAT3 mutant burden. In about 30% of the 18 patients, new TCR clonotypes emerged after therapy. Every T-LGLL patient had at least one immunodominant TCRbeta clonotype.

Trimming left V 5 bases short and J 3 bases short, with 9 bases between. This CDR3 spans 12 amino acids. In germline, CDR1 is SGHDT, CDR2 YYEEEE. Clones were read by immunoSEQ multiplex PCR, and TCRdb kept only the in-frame ones, dropping some. The repertoire holds some 10,000 clones, with about 50% as singletons. This clone turned up a few times. No antigen is known for it. The chain is built from TRBV5-6 and TRBJ2-7, with a possible D match to TRBD2 (6 bases). Sequences were obtained from peripheral blood mononuclear cells. The sequence derives from a boy younger than 18 with T-cell large granular lymphocyte leukemia. Some clones in this sample may be carry-over from other donors' samples. CDR3 DNA sequence: TGTGCCAGCAGTAGGGACTTCTACGAGCAGTACTTC. Protein: CASSRDFYEQYF.